This TCR beta chain stems from a study of cytotoxic CD8 clonotypes in ibrutinib-treated CLL. Study conclusions and caveats: Rising at ibrutinib response, clonality subsequently fell back toward baseline at progression.

In regard to this clone: Its antigen is currently unknown.

Some clones are missing from TCRdb's copy, which holds only in-frame ones; the method was immunoSEQ multiplex PCR. The sample lists about 76,000 clones; less than 90% were seen once. Germline CDR1 GTSNPN, CDR2 SVGIG (reference sequence). The length of the CDR3 is 13 residues. Trimming removed 0 bases at V and 3 bases at J, with 8 bases between. The J gene is TRBJ1-1, the V gene TRBV30; D possibly corresponds to TRBD1 (5 bases). The starting material was PBMCs, obtained after 24 months of ibrutinib treatment. The sequence came from a human donor with chronic lymphocytic leukemia. This CDR3 is CAWSVRGDTEAFF. As DNA, the CDR3 is TGTGCCTGGAGTGTACGAGGGGACACTGAAGCTTTCTTT.